This T cell receptor (beta chain) was recovered during a study of identical twins. This clonotype was found once. What it binds is not known. General study results and limits: In zero-insertion analyses, partial confounding could arise from invariant MAIT and iNKT cells.

Germline loops: CDR1 SGDLS, CDR2 YYNGEE. V was clipped by 4 bases and J by 2 bases, with 13 bases between them. The CDR3 length is 15 residues. Each CDR3 protein gets one entry after TCRdb re-called the 5' RACE reads with MiXCR. The sample holds some 210,000 distinct CDR3 sequences, more than 15% seen once. In addition, the sample was reused for a study of T cells expressing NK-cell markers. This second study says: Out of eight donors sequenced, seven tested HCMV-seropositive and the remaining one seronegative.

The sequenced sample consisted of CD8+ T cells sorted from blood. This clonotype originated in a woman aged 18-30 years in good health. The chain recombines TRBV9 with TRBJ2-1; D is unclear. The CDR3 DNA follows: TGTGCCAGCAGCTCCCCTCCGGGCGCCTACAATGAGCAGTTCTTC. It codes for CASSSPPGAYNEQFF. The full variable domain, rest sourced from reference TRBV9 and TRBJ2-1, is DSGVTQTPKHLITATGQRVTLRCSPRSGDLSVYWYQQSLDQGLQFLIQYYNGEERAKGNILERFSAQQFPDLHSELNLSSLELGDSALYFCASSSPPGAYNEQFFGPGTRLTVL.